The next 14 T cell receptor beta chains were all read from a single sample in a study of lymphopenia after photon versus proton radiotherapy. Sequencing was performed with immunoSEQ multiplex PCR; in TCRdb, only in-frame clones are kept and a portion is missing. Seen here are 55,000 to 70,000 clones, over 70% observed once, and the top ten hold 10% to 11%. Material: peripheral blood, obtained from a patient treated with proton-based radiotherapy. The receptors come from a man older than 75 with esophageal cancer.

This clone has just one count. V is TRBV15 and J is TRBJ2-3, with D perhaps matching TRBD1 (5 bases). Trimming took off 2 bases at V and 2 bases at J, with 14 bases between the two ends. Germline values: CDR1 LNHNV, CDR2 YYDKDF (reference sequence). The CDR3 totals 16 residues. The CDR3 bases are TGTGCCACCAGCAGAAAGACAGTCTTTATCACAGATACGCAGTATTTT. Protein product: CATSRKTVFITDTQYF.

The J gene is TRBJ1-1, the V gene TRBV2; D not certain. V lost 6 bases and J 0 bases, leaving 5 bases between the germline ends. Germline CDR1 reads SNHLY; CDR2 reads FYNNEI. The CDR3 has 12 residues. The DNA of the CDR3 is TGTGCCAGCAGCTTCGTGAACACTGAAGCTTTCTTT. Amino acid sequence: CASSFVNTEAFF.

The V and J genes are TRBV19 and TRBJ1-1, with D possibly being TRBD1 (6 bases). V lost 5 bases and J lost 11, with 18 bases in between. The CDR3 has 13 amino acids. From germline, CDR1 is LNHDA and CDR2 SQIVND (reference sequence). The CDR3 sequence is CASSPSGGAGAFF. CDR3 nucleotides: TGTGCCAGTAGTCCCTCCGGGGGGGCAGGGGCTTTCTTT.

The V and J genes are TRBV2 and TRBJ1-6; possible D gene TRBD1, 5 bases. The CDR3 totals 14 residues. Germline assignment: CDR1 SNHLY and CDR2 FYNNEI. Trimming stripped 6 bases from V and 9 bases from J, with 15 bases between. The CDR3 here is CASSLLGRGSPLHF. CDR3 nucleotide sequence: TGTGCCAGCAGCCTGCTGGGAAGGGGTTCACCCCTCCACTTT.

The V call is TRBV30, the J call TRBJ1-2; unclear D gene. Germline V gene lookup returns CDR1 GTSNPN and CDR2 SVGIG (reference sequence). The CDR3 is 13 residues long. Trimming cost V 0 bases and J 6 bases, with 11 bases left between them. CDR3 protein: CAWSVFSFDGYTF. Written as DNA, the CDR3 is TGTGCCTGGAGTGTTTTCTCGTTCGATGGCTACACCTTC.

The V call is TRBV18, the J call TRBJ1-6; D is undetermined. Germline CDR1 reads KGHSH; CDR2 reads LQKENI. This CDR3 contains 17 residues. The V and J ends lost 4 bases and 0 bases respectively, with 13 bases between them. The CDR3 bases are TGTGCCAGCTCACTAGATAAGGATGGCTCCTATAATTCACCCCTCCACTTT. As protein: CASSLDKDGSYNSPLHF.

This clone showed up just a few times. V usage is TRBV30 and J usage is TRBJ1-4; tentative D call: TRBD1 (5 bases). Trimming cost V 0 bases and J 12 bases, with 14 bases left between them. The CDR3 runs to 13 residues. Germline V CDR1 and CDR2: GTSNPN, SVGIG (reference sequence). The CDR3 sequence: CAWSVLQGRQLFF. The CDR3 DNA is TGTGCCTGGAGTGTACTTCAGGGACGGCAACTGTTTTTT.

The chain links TRBV15 to TRBJ1-4; perhaps TRBD1 as D (5 bases). Germline assignment: CDR1 LNHNV and CDR2 YYDKDF (reference sequence). The CDR3 has 13 residues. The V end was cut by 0 bases, the J end by 13 bases, with 12 bases between. As DNA, the CDR3 is TGTGCCACCAGCAGAGATAATCCCGGGGCACTGTTTTTT. This translates into CATSRDNPGALFF.

CDR3 bases: TGTGCCAGCTCACCGACTAGCGGGAGCTCGGCAGATACGCAGTATTTT. Translated: CASSPTSGSSADTQYF. The chain links TRBV18 to TRBJ2-3; 12 bases are shared with TRBD2. V lost 3 bases to trimming and J lost 4 bases; unmatched junction nucleotides: 5. Germline CDR1 reads KGHSH; CDR2 reads LQKENI. This CDR3 region has 16 residues.

This chain joins TRBV18 and TRBJ1-3; 7 nucleotides agree with TRBD1. Germline V CDR1 and CDR2: KGHSH, LQKENI. V was clipped by 1 base and J by 0 bases; unmatched bases: 12. CDR3 size: 19 residues. CDR3: CASSPLALGGGDSGNTIYF. The CDR3 DNA reads TGTGCCAGCTCACCACTTGCACTTGGAGGGGGCGACTCTGGAAACACCATATATTTT.

The chain is built from TRBV19 and TRBJ1-5, with 11 nucleotides matching TRBD1. The CDR3 has 17 amino acids. The V and J ends lost 5 bases and 1 base, in that order; junction bases with no gene match: 7. Per germline, CDR1 LNHDA and CDR2 SQIVND (reference sequence). DNA for the CDR3: TGTGCCAGTAGTCTTTGGACAGGGGGCGTAAGCAATCAGCCCCAGCATTTT. This sequence encodes CASSLWTGGVSNQPQHF.

The V call is TRBV6-5, the J call TRBJ1-1, with D unclear. The germline V gene has CDR1 MNHEY and CDR2 SVGAGI. Between the trimmed V and J ends, which lost 6 bases and 0 bases, there was a span of 11 bases. The CDR3 has 14 amino acids. The CDR3 is CASSWVGLNTEAFF. CDR3 nucleotides: TGTGCCAGCAGCTGGGTCGGGTTGAACACTGAAGCTTTCTTT.

This clone was picked up one time. The chain employs TRBV5-1 and TRBJ2-5, with TRBD2 matching 14 bases. J gave up 6 bases and V 4 bases, and 8 bases lay outside the gene matches. The CDR3 runs to 16 residues. Per the germline V gene, CDR1 is SGHRS and CDR2 is YFSETQ. The CDR3 spells CASSLTGTSGRKTQYF. The CDR3 nucleotides are TGCGCCAGCAGCCTCACCGGGACTAGCGGGAGAAAGACCCAGTACTTC. Full variable domain (outside the CDR3, taken from reference TRBV5-1 and TRBJ2-5): KAGVTQTPRYLIKTRGQQVTLSCSPISGHRSVSWYQQTPGQGLQFLFEYFSETQRNKGNFPGRFSGRQFSNSRSEMNVSTLELGDSALYLCASSLTGTSGRKTQYFGPGTRLLVL.

V gene TRBV5-1 combines with J gene TRBJ2-1, with a possible D match to TRBD1 (6 bases). This CDR3 comprises 15 residues. CDR1 is SGHRS and CDR2 is YFSETQ in the germline V gene. V lost 0 bases and J 4 bases, leaving 11 bases between the germline ends. CDR3 in amino acids: CASSLASGQYNEQFF. The CDR3 nucleotides are TGCGCCAGCAGCTTGGCGTCTGGACAGTACAATGAGCAGTTCTTC.